The 9 T cell receptor beta chains below come from one sample, sequenced in a study of a mutant IDH1 vaccine in newly diagnosed glioma. The sample's time point: week 35, safety follow-up. Vaccine doses each comprised 300 ug of mutant IDH1 20-mer peptide, with topical imiquimod. Antigens of these TCRs are unknown. Produced via immunoSEQ multiplex PCR; TCRdb's table is partial and in-frame only. The sample carries tens of thousands of clones, 74% recorded once. The material sequenced was PBMCs, taken from a glioma patient whose treatment included an IDH1 peptide vaccine. These receptors all stem from a man in his forties or fifties with glioma.

This chain joins TRBV18 and TRBJ1-1; perhaps TRBD1 as D (6 bases). The germline V gene has CDR1 KGHSH and CDR2 LQKENI. The CDR3 is 15 amino acids. Between the trimmed V and J ends, which lost 3 bases and 2 bases, there was a span of 13 bases. CDR3 sequence: CASSPLGQTNTEAFF. CDR3 DNA sequence: TGTGCCAGCTCACCCTTAGGACAGACCAACACTGAAGCTTTCTTT.

The table lists this clone with a few counts. The rearrangement uses TRBV29-1 and TRBJ1-5; D not certain. The CDR3 covers 14 residues. The germline CDR1 and CDR2 sequences are SQVTM and ANQGSEA. The V end lost 5 bases, the J end lost 4 bases, and 15 bases lay between the germline ends. This CDR3 reads CSVCPDGPNQPQHF. The CDR3 DNA is TGCAGCGTTTGCCCGGACGGACCGAATCAGCCCCAGCATTTT. The full variable domain, with the rest looked up from reference TRBV29-1 and TRBJ1-5, is SAVISQKPSRDICQRGTSLTIQCQVDSQVTMMFWYRQQPGQSLTLIATANQGSEATYESGFVIDKFPISRPNLTFSTLTVSNMSPEDSSIYLCSVCPDGPNQPQHFGDGTRLSIL.

The V and J genes are TRBV20-1 and TRBJ2-7; D remains unclear. This CDR3 contains 11 residues. Looked up from germline, CDR1 is DFQATT and CDR2 is SNEGSKA (reference sequence). V lost 2 bases to trimming and J lost 3 bases, with 5 bases between them. CDR3 bases: TGCAGTGCTAGATACCTCTACGAGCAGTACTTC. Its translation is CSARYLYEQYF.

The chain has TRBV19 and TRBJ2-1; D unclear. The V end lost 5 bases, the J end lost 10 bases, and 18 bases lay between the germline ends. CDR1 and CDR2 from the germline V gene are LNHDA and SQIVND (reference sequence). CDR3 size: 14 residues. CDR3 coding DNA: TGTGCCAGTAGTCAGGCCCCCAAGGTAGGCGAGCAGTTCTTC. Its protein product is CASSQAPKVGEQFF.

This clone was observed a few times. The genes are TRBV5-6 and TRBJ1-4, with D possibly matching TRBD1 (6 bases). Germline V lookup: CDR1 SGHDT, CDR2 YYEEEE. V dropped 2 bases and J dropped 4 bases, with 15 bases sitting between them. The CDR3 length is 16 residues. CDR3 in amino acids: CASSLGTGTINEKLFF. The CDR3 DNA is TGTGCCAGCAGCTTAGGGACCGGGACAATTAATGAAAAACTGTTTTTT.

V and J are TRBV5-4 and TRBJ1-2; D may be TRBD1 (6 bases). The germline V gene encodes CDR1 SGHNT and CDR2 YYREEE (reference sequence). V lost 0 bases and J lost 7, with 16 bases in between. This CDR3 has 15 residues. The CDR3 here is CASSLGIGGSTGYTF. CDR3 DNA: TGTGCCAGCAGCTTGGGAATAGGGGGTTCAACTGGCTACACCTTC.

The chain links TRBV27 to TRBJ2-7, with 9 nucleotides matching TRBD1. The CDR3 totals 16 residues. Losses at the gene ends were 5 bases for V and 4 bases for J; bases not matched to a gene: 12. CDR1 is MNHEY, CDR2 SMNVEV, per germline (reference sequence). CDR3 in DNA: TGTGCCAGCAGTCGCCGGGACAGGGTGATTCCGTACGAGCAGTACTTC. This gives the protein CASSRRDRVIPYEQYF.

The V gene is TRBV10-2, the J gene TRBJ2-1, with 9 nucleotides matching TRBD2. Germline loops: CDR1 WSHSY, CDR2 SAAADI. This CDR3 has 16 amino acids. V gave up 0 bases and J gave up 6 bases; unmatched junction bases: 6. CDR3 in DNA: TGCGCCAGCAGTGAGTCGTTGCGGGGGGGCGGCAATGAGCAGTTCTTC. Amino acid sequence: CASSESLRGGGNEQFF.

The V and J genes are TRBV5-1 and TRBJ1-2; D is unresolved. Germline V gene lookup returns CDR1 SGHRS and CDR2 YFSETQ. V lost 1 base to trimming and J lost 0 bases, with 10 bases between them. The CDR3 runs 15 residues. CDR3: CASSLSTEANYGYTF. The CDR3 region has the DNA TGCGCCAGCAGCTTGAGTACAGAAGCTAACTATGGCTACACCTTC. The complete variable domain, with remaining parts taken from reference TRBV5-1 and TRBJ1-2, reads KAGVTQTPRYLIKTRGQQVTLSCSPISGHRSVSWYQQTPGQGLQFLFEYFSETQRNKGNFPGRFSGRQFSNSRSEMNVSTLELGDSALYLCASSLSTEANYGYTFGSGTRLTVV.